A single sample is the source of the 21 T cell receptor beta chains below, sequenced in a study of cytomegalovirus exposure and HLA in healthy donors (dated by TCRdb to about 2017). Libraries were built with the immunoSEQ multiplex PCR assay. For the multiplex PCR, a mixture combining 60 forward primers for TCR Vbeta segments and 13 reverse primers for TCR Jbeta segments was used. TCRdb took over this immuneACCESS table, retaining in-frame rearrangements with V and J assigned. Such tables are incomplete; in checked studies, under half of the missing clones stem from an unresolved V gene, and the remainder is unexplained. Within this sample are tens of thousands of clones, with roughly 77% of them counted one time only. 6.5% to 8% of the sample is taken by the ten largest. The specimen sequenced was PBMCs. The origin of the receptors is a human donor in good health.

V is TRBV30 and J is TRBJ2-3; 11 bases match TRBD2. Trimming at V came to 3 bases and at J to 2 bases, leaving 16 bases not matched to a gene. Germline lookup yields CDR1 GTSNPN and CDR2 SVGIG (reference sequence). The CDR3 consists of 19 residues. This CDR3 reads CAWRPGRLRLAGTTDTQYF. CDR3 DNA: TGTGCCTGGAGGCCGGGCCGCCTGAGACTAGCGGGGACCACAGATACGCAGTATTTT.

This chain connects TRBV9 to TRBJ2-5, with TRBD2 matching 10 bases. This CDR3 is built from 16 residues. The germline gives CDR1 SGDLS, CDR2 YYNGEE. V was pared by 3 bases and J by 5 bases, with 10 bases of the junction left unmatched. DNA for the CDR3: TGTGCCAGCAGCGGGGGGAGCGGGGGGGTCGGTGAGACCCAGTACTTC. Protein: CASSGGSGGVGETQYF.

The chain has TRBV27 and TRBJ2-1, with D uncertain. This CDR3 is 12 amino acids long. The ends were cut back, 7 bases at V and 6 bases at J, with 10 bases in the middle. Germline CDR1 is MNHEY and CDR2 is SMNVEV (reference sequence). CDR3 sequence: CASTDTLNEQFF. CDR3 DNA: TGTGCCAGCACCGACACCCTCAATGAGCAGTTCTTC.

This clone was seen more than once but under ten times. This chain connects TRBV28 to TRBJ1-1; D is unresolved. The CDR3 extends over 11 amino acids. Per the germline V gene, CDR1 is MDHEN and CDR2 is SYDVKM. V dropped 7 bases and J dropped 9 bases, with 12 bases sitting between them. Here the CDR3 reads CASKVTTKAFF. CDR3 nucleotide sequence: TGTGCCAGCAAGGTTACGACAAAAGCTTTCTTT.

The chain is built from TRBV7-9 and TRBJ2-5, with 8 bases matching TRBD2. The J call is uncertain, as TRBJ2-7 better fits the DNA end. The CDR3 runs 13 residues. CDR1 is SEHNR, CDR2 FQNEAQ, per germline (reference sequence). The CDR3 coding sequence is TGTGCCAGCAGCCTCGGACTAGCTGGCGAGCAGTACTTC. Protein product: CASSLGLAGEQYF.

The chain carries TRBV5-4 and TRBJ2-7; 8 nucleotides agree with TRBD2. The J segment lost 4 bases and the V segment lost 0 bases, leaving 3 bases of the junction unmatched. The CDR3 is 14 amino acids. Germline lookup yields CDR1 SGHNT and CDR2 YYREEE (reference sequence). CDR3 amino acids: CASSLGSGEYEQYF. The DNA of the CDR3 is TGTGCCAGCAGCTTGGGTAGCGGGGAGTACGAGCAGTACTTC. The variable domain in full, with the rest retrieved from reference TRBV5-4 and TRBJ2-7, is ETGVTQSPTHLIKTRGQQVTLRCSSQSGHNTVSWYQQALGQGPQFIFQYYREEENGRGNFPPRFSGLQFPNYSSELNVNALELDDSALYLCASSLGSGEYEQYFGPGTRLTVT.

The chain is built from TRBV5-6 and TRBJ1-2; TRBD1 is a possible D gene (5 bases). This CDR3 is built from 16 residues. V was cut by 4 bases and J by 5 bases, with 21 bases left in between. The germline V gene has CDR1 SGHDT and CDR2 YYEEEE. CDR3 sequence reads: CASSIGSGVARYGYTF. In nucleotides, the CDR3 is TGTGCCAGCAGCATTGGTTCGGGGGTAGCTAGGTATGGCTACACCTTC.

The V and J genes are TRBV15 and TRBJ2-1; D is unresolved. V lost 0 bases and J 5 bases, leaving 8 bases between the germline ends. The CDR3 loop spans 14 amino acids. Germline lookup yields CDR1 LNHNV and CDR2 YYDKDF (reference sequence). The CDR3 here is CATSRDGGNNEQFF. CDR3 nucleotides: TGTGCCACCAGCAGAGATGGCGGCAACAATGAGCAGTTCTTC.

A few counts support this clone. CDR3 region: CASSRGSGNEQFF. DNA for the CDR3: TGTGCCAGCAGCCGAGGTTCGGGGAATGAGCAGTTCTTC. V usage is TRBV27 and J usage is TRBJ2-1; D is possibly TRBD2 (5 bases). Germline-derived CDR1 and CDR2 are MNHEY and SMNVEV (reference sequence). V lost 6 bases and J 7 bases, leaving 13 bases between the germline ends. CDR3 length equals 13 residues.

The CDR3 is CASSKSGTYEQYF. The CDR3 nucleotides are TGTGCCAGTAGTAAGTCAGGGACTTACGAGCAGTACTTC. This chain connects TRBV19 to TRBJ2-5; weak D call: TRBD2 (6 bases). The closer fit of TRBJ2-7 to the DNA end suggests the J call may be wrong. Germline loops: CDR1 LNHDA, CDR2 SQIVND (reference sequence). CDR3 size: 13 residues.

CDR3 nucleotide sequence: TGTGCCAGCAGCTTAGGACTAGCGGGTACTAGCACAGATACGCAGTATTTT. Its protein is CASSLGLAGTSTDTQYF. The V call is TRBV7-3, the J call TRBJ2-3; 11 bases fit TRBD2. V gave up 2 bases and J gave up 0 bases; unmatched junction bases: 4. CDR3 length: 17 residues. Per the germline V gene, CDR1 is SGHTA and CDR2 is FQGTGA.

The CDR3 here is CASSRDRELGYTF. CDR3 DNA sequence: TGCGCCAGCAGCCGCGACAGGGAATTGGGCTACACCTTC. The rearrangement links TRBV5-1 to TRBJ1-2; 7 bases agree with TRBD1. The germline gives CDR1 SGHRS, CDR2 YFSETQ. The CDR3 runs to 13 residues. Germline trimming cut 4 bases from V and 8 bases from J; bases unmatched to any gene: 8.

V and J are TRBV5-4 and TRBJ2-7; possibly TRBD1 for D (5 bases). This CDR3 has 13 residues. CDR1 is SGHNT and CDR2 is YYREEE in the germline V gene (reference sequence). Trimming left V 0 bases short and J 5 bases short, with 9 bases between. In nucleotides, the CDR3 is TGTGCCAGCAGCTTGGACAGGTTCGACGAGCAGTACTTC. Translation: CASSLDRFDEQYF.

The table lists this clone with a count of one. V is TRBV13 and J is TRBJ2-1, with 9 bases aligning to TRBD2. CDR3 length: 18 amino acids. V lost 0 bases and J lost 3; bases outside the gene matches: 9. CDR1 is PRHDT and CDR2 is FYEKMQ in the germline V gene (reference sequence). CDR3 amino acids: CASSLGVSGGYHYNEQFF. DNA of the CDR3: TGTGCCAGCAGCTTAGGCGTTAGCGGGGGTTACCACTACAATGAGCAGTTCTTC.

V usage is TRBV5-4 and J usage is TRBJ2-2, with a weak D call TRBD1 (6 bases). V was shortened by 5 bases and J by 3 bases, with 11 bases between the two germline ends. The CDR3 spans 14 residues. CDR1 and CDR2 (germline): SGHNT, YYREEE (reference sequence). The CDR3 sequence is CASRQGSDTGELFF. The CDR3 DNA reads as TGTGCCAGCAGACAGGGATCCGACACCGGGGAGCTGTTTTTT.

V gene TRBV28 combines with J gene TRBJ2-7; 10 bases align to TRBD2. V lost 6 bases, J lost 3 bases, and 2 bases stayed unmatched. Germline V CDR1 and CDR2: MDHEN, SYDVKM. The length of the CDR3 is 13 residues. The CDR3 protein is CASRPSGGYEQYF. CDR3 DNA sequence: TGTGCCAGCAGACCTAGCGGGGGCTACGAGCAGTACTTC.

The chain uses TRBV6-1 and TRBJ2-2, with TRBD1 identical over 9 bases. The CDR3 contains 15 residues. Unmatched junction bases numbered 12, after V lost 10 bases and J lost 6 bases. In germline, CDR1 is MNHNS, CDR2 SASEGT. This CDR3 is CANGKEQGAAGELFF. CDR3 DNA sequence: TGTGCCAATGGGAAGGAACAGGGGGCAGCCGGGGAGCTGTTTTTT.

This chain connects TRBV4-2 to TRBJ2-7, with a tentative D call TRBD2 (5 bases). The CDR3 spans 14 residues. Germline V lookup: CDR1 LGHNA, CDR2 YNFKEQ. The V end was cut by 4 bases, the J end by 0 bases, with 10 bases between. The CDR3 is CASSPFGSSYEQYF. The CDR3 DNA sequence: TGTGCCAGCAGCCCCTTTGGGAGCTCCTACGAGCAGTACTTC.

The genes are TRBV19 and TRBJ1-1, with 7 positions matching TRBD1. This CDR3 contains 16 residues. The junction had 10 bases not matched to a gene; V was cut back by 3 bases and J by 3 bases. Germline V gene sequence: CDR1 LNHDA, CDR2 SQIVND (reference sequence). Written as DNA, the CDR3 is TGTGCCAGTAGTATGCGCCCAGGGGGATCGGACACTGAAGCTTTCTTT. It translates to CASSMRPGGSDTEAFF.

The chain combines TRBV4-1 with TRBJ2-3, with TRBD2 matching 8 bases. Unmatched junction bases numbered 5, after V lost 1 base and J lost 5 bases. CDR3 length: 15 residues. In germline, CDR1 is MGHRA, CDR2 YSYEKL. The CDR3 nucleotides read TGCGCCAGCAGCCAAGCGGGGGGGCTGGGAGATACGCAGTATTTT. Protein sequence: CASSQAGGLGDTQYF.

Only a few counts were recorded for this clone. The chain combines TRBV27 with TRBJ2-1, with 10 bases identical to TRBD2. Per germline, CDR1 MNHEY and CDR2 SMNVEV (reference sequence). The CDR3 has 15 residues. The ends lost 3 bases at V and 5 bases at J; junction bases unmatched: 4. CDR3 region: CASSLERGGHNEQFF. CDR3 bases: TGTGCCAGCAGTTTGGAGCGGGGGGGTCACAATGAGCAGTTCTTC.